This T cell receptor beta chain was documented in a study of cytomegalovirus exposure and HLA in healthy donors. Whole-study context: Early released data comprised approximately 85 million unique TCRs from HLA-typed donors. The study's findings and limits: Indistinguishability led to the exclusion of some V segments, TRBV6-2 and TRBV6-3 included. There were approximately 150 TCR beta chains listed as cytomegalovirus-associated. TCR beta V- and J-gene trimming was later associated with a missense DCLRE1C variant.

V lost 1 base and J 1 base, leaving 11 bases between the germline ends. CDR3 length: 15 residues. Germline CDR1 is SGHTA and CDR2 is FQGNSA. In the case of this clone: Its cognate antigen is unknown.

The PCR used 60 Vbeta and 13 Jbeta primers. Clones were sequenced by immunoSEQ multiplex PCR, and TCRdb holds only the in-frame ones, with some missing. Its listing shows about 74,000 clones. The sequence came from a female donor in good health and CMV-seropositive. The specimen sequenced was PBMCs. V gene TRBV7-2 combines with J gene TRBJ2-7, with unresolved D. The CDR3 loop is CASSLGRSWSYEQYF. The DNA of the CDR3 is TGTGCCAGCAGCTTAGGGCGGAGCTGGTCCTACGAGCAGTACTTC.